Below, one TCR beta chain is given with its context. Its specificity is unknown. This record belongs to a study of cytomegalovirus exposure and HLA in healthy donors. Study results and limitations: A later analysis by the authors found several of the most significant clusters apparently linked to common viral pathogens.

Germline V gene lookup returns CDR1 GTSNPN and CDR2 SVGIG (reference sequence). The CDR3 is made up of 14 amino acids. V lost 4 bases and J lost 4; bases outside the gene matches: 4. PCR used 60 Vbeta primers and 13 Jbeta primers. Sequenced by immunoSEQ multiplex PCR; TCRdb stores in-frame clones only, minus some. The sample holds about 250,000 clones, about nine tenths seen once. This rearrangement joins TRBV30 to TRBJ1-6, with 7 nucleotides matching TRBD1. Sequenced input: PBMCs. This clonotype was sampled from a girl aged 2-10 years in good health and CMV-seronegative. In DNA, the CDR3 is TGTGCCTGGAAGGGGACAGAGTATAATTCACCCCTCCACTTT. Residues: CAWKGTEYNSPLHF.